This T cell receptor beta chain originates from a study of shared clonotypes between healthy human individuals. The CDR3 totals 16 residues. The ends lost 6 bases at V and 4 bases at J; junction bases unmatched: 13. CDR1 and CDR2 (germline): SEHNR, FQNEAQ (reference sequence). Regarding this clone: Its antigen is not identified.

Sequenced by immunoSEQ multiplex PCR; TCRdb stores in-frame clones only, minus some. Of roughly 720,000 clones in the sample, around 91% were seen once. The study, taken as a whole, reports: Only a few donors were included, so the genetic and exposure-history diversity represented was limited.

This chain joins TRBV7-9 and TRBJ2-7; 9 nucleotides match TRBD1. Sample: memory CD8+ T cells from PBMCs. The subset is: CD45RO+ cells pooled with CCR7-negative TemRA cells. This receptor was identified in a man between 18 and 29 years old in good health. Some clones in this sample may be carry-over from other donors' samples. CDR3 region: CASRPGEGTGLYEQYF. CDR3 sequence (DNA): TGTGCCAGCAGGCCAGGGGAGGGGACAGGGTTATACGAGCAGTACTTC.